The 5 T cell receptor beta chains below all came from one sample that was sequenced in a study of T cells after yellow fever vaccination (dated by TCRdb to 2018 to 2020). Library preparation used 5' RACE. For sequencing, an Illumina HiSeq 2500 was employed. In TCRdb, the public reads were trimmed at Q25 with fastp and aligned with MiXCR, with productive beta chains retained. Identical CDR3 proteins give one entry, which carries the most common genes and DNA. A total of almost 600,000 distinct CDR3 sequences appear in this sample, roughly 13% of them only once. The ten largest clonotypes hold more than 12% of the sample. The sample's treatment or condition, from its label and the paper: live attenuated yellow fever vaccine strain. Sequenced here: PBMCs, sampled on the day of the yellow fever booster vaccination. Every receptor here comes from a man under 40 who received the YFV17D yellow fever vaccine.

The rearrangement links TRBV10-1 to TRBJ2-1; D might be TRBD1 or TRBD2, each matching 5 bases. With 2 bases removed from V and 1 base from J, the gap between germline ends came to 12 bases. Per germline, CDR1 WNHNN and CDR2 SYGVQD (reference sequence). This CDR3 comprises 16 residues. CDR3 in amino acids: CASSEKVGGSYNEQFF. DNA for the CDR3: TGCGCCAGCAGTGAGAAGGTTGGGGGTTCCTACAATGAGCAGTTCTTC.

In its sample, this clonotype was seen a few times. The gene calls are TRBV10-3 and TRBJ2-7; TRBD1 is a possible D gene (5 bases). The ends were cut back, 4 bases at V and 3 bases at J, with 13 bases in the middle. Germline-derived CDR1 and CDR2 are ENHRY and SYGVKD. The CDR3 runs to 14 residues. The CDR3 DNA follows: TGTGCCATCAGTGCGTTAGACAGAAGCTACGAGCAGTACTTC. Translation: CAISALDRSYEQYF.

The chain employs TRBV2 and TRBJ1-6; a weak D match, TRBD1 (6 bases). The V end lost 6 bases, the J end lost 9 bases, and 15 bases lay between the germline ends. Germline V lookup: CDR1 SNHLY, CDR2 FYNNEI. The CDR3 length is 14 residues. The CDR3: CASRNRVLGSPLHF. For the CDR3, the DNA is TGTGCCAGCAGAAACAGGGTTTTGGGTTCACCCCTCCACTTT.

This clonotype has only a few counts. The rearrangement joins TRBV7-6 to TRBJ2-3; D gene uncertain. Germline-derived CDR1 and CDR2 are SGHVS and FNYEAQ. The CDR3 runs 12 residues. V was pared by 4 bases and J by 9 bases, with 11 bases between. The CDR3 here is CASSSLFETQYF. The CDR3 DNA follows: TGTGCCAGCAGCTCCCTATTTGAAACGCAGTATTTT.

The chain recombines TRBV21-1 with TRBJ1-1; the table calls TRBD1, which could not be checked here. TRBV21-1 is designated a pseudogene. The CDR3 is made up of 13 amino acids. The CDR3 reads CASPARGRTEAFF. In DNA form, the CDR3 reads TGTGCCAGCCCCGCGCGGGGCAGGACTGAAGCTTTCTTT.